This is a list of T cell receptor beta chains from one sample in a study of blood T cells in healthy people across ages. TCRdb reprocessed the 5' RACE reads via MiXCR and lists one record per CDR3 protein. This sample has almost 300,000 distinct CDR3 sequences, with 27% found just once. Sequencing was performed on blood. Receptors were obtained from a woman between 65 and 79 years old in good health. Each CDR3 is given with its conserved first and last residue. The D gene is left open where the match is weak. Not all rows give a size; the values are once, few, many and, for expanded clones, a class.

>TRBV5-1|.|few|TRBJ2-7
CASSSSPDYEQYF
TGCGCCAGCAGCTCGTCACCGGACTACGAGCAGTACTTC
>TRBV29-1|TRBD2|.|TRBJ2-3
CSVGLAGVDTQYF
TGCAGCGTTGGACTAGCGGGGGTCGATACGCAGTATTTT
>TRBV28|TRBD2|.|TRBJ2-5
CASSLPGGGKETQYF
TGTGCCAGCAGTTTACCCGGGGGGGGGAAAGAGACCCAGTACTTC
>TRBV6-5|.|few|TRBJ2-2
CASSQTSATGELFF
TGTGCCAGCAGTCAGACTAGTGCTACCGGGGAGCTGTTTTTT
>TRBV18|TRBD1|.|TRBJ2-7
CASSPGGQGAFEQYF
TGTGCCAGCTCACCCGGGGGACAGGGGGCGTTCGAGCAGTACTTC
>TRBV5-1|TRBD2|few|TRBJ2-5
CASSSGTSVETQYF
TGCGCCAGCAGCTCCGGGACTAGCGTAGAGACCCAGTACTTC
>TRBV12-5|.|.|TRBJ1-1
CASGLVPAGASNTEAFF
TGTGCTAGTGGTTTGGTACCCGCAGGGGCGTCGAACACTGAAGCTTTCTTT
>TRBV7-2|.|.|TRBJ2-7
CASSLGGGNPYEQYF
TGTGCCAGCAGCTTAGGGGGCGGAAATCCCTACGAGCAGTACTTC
>TRBV20-1|.|few|TRBJ2-1
CSAGIPGTFSYNEQFF
TGCAGTGCGGGGATACCGGGGACATTCTCCTACAATGAGCAGTTCTTC
>TRBV29-1|.|few|TRBJ2-1
CSVAWGNEQFF
TGCAGCGTTGCATGGGGGAATGAGCAGTTCTTC
>TRBV24-1|TRBD2|.|TRBJ2-1
CATSDSGGPAGEQFF
TGTGCCACCAGTGATTCGGGAGGGCCGGCTGGGGAGCAGTTCTTC
>TRBV4-2|.|.|TRBJ1-6
CASSQNLQAVLKSPLHF
TGTGCCAGCAGCCAAAATCTCCAGGCGGTTCTGAAATCACCCCTCCACTTT
>TRBV6-5|TRBD1|few|TRBJ1-1
CASSQGGIKAFF
TGTGCCAGCAGCCAGGGGGGAATTAAGGCTTTCTTT
>TRBV11-2|.|few|TRBJ1-1
CASSLPTSNTEAFF
TGTGCCAGCAGCTTACCGACTTCGAACACTGAAGCTTTCTTT